A selection of T cell receptor beta chains follows, all from one sample in a study of cytomegalovirus exposure and HLA in healthy donors. The assay was immunoSEQ multiplex PCR, and TCRdb's table has in-frame clones only and misses some. The sample consists of approximately 160,000 clones, around four fifths of them appearing once. The sequencing input was PBMCs. The source is a woman in her 50s in good health and CMV-seropositive. Each CDR3 is given with its conserved first and last residue. Each record gives: V gene, J gene, clone size, D gene, CDR3 protein, CDR3 DNA. The D gene is left open where the match is weak. Part of the rows lack a size; the others show once, few, many or a class for expanded clones.

v_gene: TRBV25-1; j_gene: TRBJ1-6; abundance: NA; d_gene: NA; CDR3aa: CASSVGGYYNSPLHF; CDR3nt: TGTGCCAGCAGTGTTGGGGGCTACTATAATTCACCCCTCCACTTT
v_gene: TRBV28; j_gene: TRBJ2-5; abundance: NA; d_gene: NA; CDR3aa: CASSLNEGGTQYF; CDR3nt: TGTGCCAGCAGCCTAAACGAAGGGGGGACCCAGTACTTC
v_gene: TRBV11-2; j_gene: TRBJ1-2; abundance: NA; d_gene: TRBD1; CDR3aa: CASSAGTVYGYTF; CDR3nt: TGTGCCAGCAGCGCTGGGACAGTCTATGGCTACACCTTC
v_gene: TRBV20-1; j_gene: TRBJ1-6; abundance: NA; d_gene: NA; CDR3aa: CSASRDSPLHF; CDR3nt: TGCAGTGCTAGCCGCGATTCACCCCTCCACTTT
v_gene: TRBV5-6; j_gene: TRBJ1-5; abundance: NA; d_gene: TRBD1; CDR3aa: CASSYRGFDDNQPQHF; CDR3nt: TGTGCCAGCAGTTACAGGGGGTTTGATGACAATCAGCCCCAGCATTTT
v_gene: TRBV6-6; j_gene: TRBJ2-7; abundance: NA; d_gene: TRBD1; CDR3aa: CASSDSDRAPSYEQYF; CDR3nt: TGTGCCAGCAGTGACTCGGACAGGGCTCCCTCCTACGAGCAGTACTTC
v_gene: TRBV19; j_gene: TRBJ2-1; abundance: NA; d_gene: NA; CDR3aa: CASSIPPIYNEQFF; CDR3nt: TGTGCCAGTAGTATCCCCCCTATATACAATGAGCAGTTCTTC
v_gene: TRBV6-1; j_gene: TRBJ2-7; abundance: NA; d_gene: NA; CDR3aa: CASSERSYEQYF; CDR3nt: TGTGCCAGCAGCGAACGCTCCTACGAGCAGTACTTC
v_gene: TRBV28; j_gene: TRBJ1-2; abundance: few; d_gene: NA; CDR3aa: CASSLGHRAYGYTF; CDR3nt: TGTGCCAGCAGTTTGGGACATAGGGCCTATGGCTACACCTTC
v_gene: TRBV7-9; j_gene: TRBJ1-1; abundance: NA; d_gene: NA; CDR3aa: CASSLVGRDTEAFF; CDR3nt: TGTGCCAGCAGCTTAGTTGGGAGGGACACTGAAGCTTTCTTT
v_gene: TRBV2; j_gene: TRBJ2-3; abundance: few; d_gene: NA; CDR3aa: CASRIKGGSTDTQYF; CDR3nt: TGTGCCAGCAGGATCAAGGGGGGGAGCACAGATACGCAGTATTTT
v_gene: TRBV7-2; j_gene: TRBJ1-1; abundance: NA; d_gene: NA; CDR3aa: CASSPTYSDLDSLNTEAFF; CDR3nt: TGTGCCAGCAGCCCAACGTACTCAGACCTGGACAGTCTGAACACTGAAGCTTTCTTT
v_gene: TRBV2; j_gene: TRBJ2-7; abundance: NA; d_gene: TRBD1; CDR3aa: CASSPGQSLTEQYF; CDR3nt: TGTGCCAGCAGCCCGGGACAGAGCCTTACCGAGCAGTACTTC
v_gene: TRBV5-1; j_gene: TRBJ1-4; abundance: NA; d_gene: NA; CDR3aa: CASSSQAAGSNEKLFF; CDR3nt: TGCGCCAGCAGCTCACAGGCTGCAGGGTCTAATGAAAAACTGTTTTTT
v_gene: TRBV11-2; j_gene: TRBJ2-7; abundance: NA; d_gene: TRBD2; CDR3aa: CASSQDRLAGAYEQYF; CDR3nt: TGTGCCAGCAGCCAGGATCGACTAGCGGGAGCCTACGAGCAGTACTTC
v_gene: TRBV7-9; j_gene: TRBJ1-1; abundance: few; d_gene: TRBD1; CDR3aa: CASSRTGDRTEAFF; CDR3nt: TGTGCCAGCAGCCGGACAGGGGATAGGACTGAAGCTTTCTTT
v_gene: TRBV11-2; j_gene: TRBJ2-5; abundance: NA; d_gene: NA; CDR3aa: CASSLSKTQYF; CDR3nt: TGTGCCAGCAGCTTATCAAAGACCCAGTACTTC
v_gene: TRBV18; j_gene: TRBJ2-5; abundance: few; d_gene: NA; CDR3aa: CASSPQGLETQYF; CDR3nt: TGTGCCAGCTCACCACAGGGGTTGGAGACCCAGTACTTC
v_gene: TRBV29-1; j_gene: TRBJ1-1; abundance: NA; d_gene: NA; CDR3aa: CSVEVGRENTEAFF; CDR3nt: TGCAGCGTTGAAGTGGGCAGGGAGAACACTGAAGCTTTCTTT
v_gene: TRBV29-1; j_gene: TRBJ1-5; abundance: NA; d_gene: NA; CDR3aa: CSATPGFNQPQHF; CDR3nt: TGCAGCGCGACTCCGGGGTTCAATCAGCCCCAGCATTTT